This T cell receptor beta chain came from a study of CD8+ T cells in alopecia areata. Sequencing relied on a cDNA template that was reverse transcribed from extracted RNA. The repertoire was sequenced with immunoSEQ multiplex PCR; TCRdb's copy has only in-frame clones and lacks some. This sample carries around 270,000 clones, 55% to 70% of them seen once, and the ten largest clones take approximately 1.8%. With 7 bases clipped from V and 5 bases from J, the junction kept 0 bases outside the gene matches. CDR1 and CDR2 (germline): SQVTM, ANQGSEA. CDR3 length: 12 residues. Treatment indicated: oral pan-JAK inhibitor, 5-10 mg twice daily.

This chain connects TRBV29-1 to TRBJ2-5, with 14 bases lining up with TRBD2. This specimen consisted of CD4+ T cells sorted from blood, obtained at week 24, from a patient treated with tofacitinib. This clonotype was sampled from a human donor with alopecia areata. This chain's CDR3 is CSGLAGGETQYF. Written as DNA, the CDR3 is TGCAGCGGACTAGCGGGGGGGGAGACCCAGTACTTC.